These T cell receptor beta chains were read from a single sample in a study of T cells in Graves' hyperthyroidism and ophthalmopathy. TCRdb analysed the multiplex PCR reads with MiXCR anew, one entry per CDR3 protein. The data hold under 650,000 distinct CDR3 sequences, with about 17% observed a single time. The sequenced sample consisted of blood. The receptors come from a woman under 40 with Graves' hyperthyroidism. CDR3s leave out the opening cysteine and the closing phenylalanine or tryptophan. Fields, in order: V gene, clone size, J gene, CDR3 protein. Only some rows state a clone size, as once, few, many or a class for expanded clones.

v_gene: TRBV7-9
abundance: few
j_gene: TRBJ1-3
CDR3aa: ASSGGRGINTIY

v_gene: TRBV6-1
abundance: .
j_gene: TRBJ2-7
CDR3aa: ASRSLIWLTGTATYEQY

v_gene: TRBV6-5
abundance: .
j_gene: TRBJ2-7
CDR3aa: ASSYSGGGGVGEQY

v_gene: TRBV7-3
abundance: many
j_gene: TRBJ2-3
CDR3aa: ASSLKPGLLTDTQY

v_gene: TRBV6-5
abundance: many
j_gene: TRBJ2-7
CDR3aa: ASSYSRGQGEQY

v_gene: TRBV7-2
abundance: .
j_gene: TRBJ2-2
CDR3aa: ASSYQLTQFSGELF

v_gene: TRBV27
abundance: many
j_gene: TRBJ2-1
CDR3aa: ASSFRAPYNEQF

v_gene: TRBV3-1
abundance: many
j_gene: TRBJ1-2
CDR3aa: ASSQKPGQHNYGYT

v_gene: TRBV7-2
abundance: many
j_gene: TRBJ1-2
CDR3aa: ASSLRGMGSPYGYT

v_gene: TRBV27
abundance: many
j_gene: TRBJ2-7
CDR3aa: ASSSPGTAILEQY

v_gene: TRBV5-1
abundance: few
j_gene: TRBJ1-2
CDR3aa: ASSFARAEGYT

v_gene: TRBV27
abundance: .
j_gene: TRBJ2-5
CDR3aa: ASNPRLGTRETQY

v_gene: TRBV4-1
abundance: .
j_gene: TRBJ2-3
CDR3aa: ASSQERDTDTQY

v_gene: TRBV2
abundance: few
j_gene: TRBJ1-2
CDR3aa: ASSSGGVRGGYT

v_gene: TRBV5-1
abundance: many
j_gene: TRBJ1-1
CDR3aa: ASSLGPVLTDTEAF

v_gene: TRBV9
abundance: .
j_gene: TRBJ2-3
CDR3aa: ASSPPGSGREDTQY

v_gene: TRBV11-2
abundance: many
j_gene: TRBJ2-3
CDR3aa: ASSSPGGDSTDTQY

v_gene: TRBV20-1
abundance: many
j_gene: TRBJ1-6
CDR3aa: SASTGRNSPLH

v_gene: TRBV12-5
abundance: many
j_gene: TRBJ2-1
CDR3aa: ASGGASGSSYNEQF

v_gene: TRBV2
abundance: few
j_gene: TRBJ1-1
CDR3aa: ASSGPRLF

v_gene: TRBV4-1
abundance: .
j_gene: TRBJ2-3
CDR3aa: ASSGWGGLTDTQY

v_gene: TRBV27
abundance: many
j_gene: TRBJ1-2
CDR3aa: ATHPEGARTYGYT

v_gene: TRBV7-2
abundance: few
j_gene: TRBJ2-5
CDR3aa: ASSPSPTQY

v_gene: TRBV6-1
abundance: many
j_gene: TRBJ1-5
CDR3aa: ASSERVAYSNQPQH

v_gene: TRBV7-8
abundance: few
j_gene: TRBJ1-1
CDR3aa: ASSRNSGTSQEAF

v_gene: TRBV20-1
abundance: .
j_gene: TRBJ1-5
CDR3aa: SASPQSTNQPQH

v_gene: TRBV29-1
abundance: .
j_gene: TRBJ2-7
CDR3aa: SVQTSHYEQY

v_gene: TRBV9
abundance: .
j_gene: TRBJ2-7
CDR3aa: ASSGWGSHEQY

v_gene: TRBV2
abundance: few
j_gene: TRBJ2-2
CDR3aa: ASSLGSGVTGELF

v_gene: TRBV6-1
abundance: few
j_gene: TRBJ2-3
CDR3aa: ASLTFGRVGPDTQY

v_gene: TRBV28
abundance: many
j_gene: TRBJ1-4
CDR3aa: ASSERRFNEKLF

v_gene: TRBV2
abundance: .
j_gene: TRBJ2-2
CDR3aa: ASSQRQNTGELF

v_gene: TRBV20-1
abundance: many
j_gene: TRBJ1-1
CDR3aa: SAGGANTEAF

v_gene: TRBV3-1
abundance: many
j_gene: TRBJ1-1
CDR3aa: ASSQVAGYTEAF

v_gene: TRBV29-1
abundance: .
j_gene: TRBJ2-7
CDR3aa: SASNTGEQY

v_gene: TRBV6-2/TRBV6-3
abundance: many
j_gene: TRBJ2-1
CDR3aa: ASSTTTSGRINEQF

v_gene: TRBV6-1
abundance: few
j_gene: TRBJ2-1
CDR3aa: ASSSGGIGYNEQF

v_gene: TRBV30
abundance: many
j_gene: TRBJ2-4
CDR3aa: ACSMVKNIQY

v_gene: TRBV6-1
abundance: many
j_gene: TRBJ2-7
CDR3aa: ASREPGLRYEQY

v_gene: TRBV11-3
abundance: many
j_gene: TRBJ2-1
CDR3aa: ASSPLAGVMNEQF

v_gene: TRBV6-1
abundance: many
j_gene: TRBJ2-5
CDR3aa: ASSVEGQETQY